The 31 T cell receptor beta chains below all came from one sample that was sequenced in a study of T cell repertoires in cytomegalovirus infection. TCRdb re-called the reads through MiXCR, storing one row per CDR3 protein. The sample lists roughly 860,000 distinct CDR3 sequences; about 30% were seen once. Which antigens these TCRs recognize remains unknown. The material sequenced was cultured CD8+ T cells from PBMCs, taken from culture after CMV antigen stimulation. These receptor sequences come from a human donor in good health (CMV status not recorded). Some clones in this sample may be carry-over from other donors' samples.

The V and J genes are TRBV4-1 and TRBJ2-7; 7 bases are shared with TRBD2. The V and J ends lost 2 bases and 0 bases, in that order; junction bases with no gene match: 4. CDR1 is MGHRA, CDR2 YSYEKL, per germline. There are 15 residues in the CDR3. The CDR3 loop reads CASSQYSGTSYEQYF. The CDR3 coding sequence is TGCGCCAGCAGCCAATACAGCGGGACCTCCTACGAGCAGTACTTC.

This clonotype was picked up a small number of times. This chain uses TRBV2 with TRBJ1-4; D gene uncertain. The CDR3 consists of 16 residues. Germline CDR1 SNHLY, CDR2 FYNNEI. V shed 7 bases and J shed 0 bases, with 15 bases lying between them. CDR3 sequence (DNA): TGTGCCAGCATGGGAGGACGGATTGCAACTAATGAAAAACTGTTTTTT. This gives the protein CASMGGRIATNEKLFF. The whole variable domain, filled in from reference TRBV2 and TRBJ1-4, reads EPEVTQTPSHQVTQMGQEVILRCVPISNHLYFYWYRQILGQKVEFLVSFYNNEISEKSEIFDDQFSVERPDGSNFTLKIRSTKLEDSAMYFCASMGGRIATNEKLFFGSGTQLSVL.

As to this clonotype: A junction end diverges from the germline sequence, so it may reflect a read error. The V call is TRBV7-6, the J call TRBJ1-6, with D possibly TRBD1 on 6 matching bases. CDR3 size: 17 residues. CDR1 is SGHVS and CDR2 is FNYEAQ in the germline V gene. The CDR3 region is CASSLPDDRLYNSPLHF. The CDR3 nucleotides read TGTGCTAGCAGCTTACCAGACGACAGGCTGTATAATTCACCCCTCCACTTT. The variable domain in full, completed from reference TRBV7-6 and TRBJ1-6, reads GAGVSQSPRYKVTKRGQDVALRCDPISGHVSLYWYRQALGQGPEFLTYFNYEAQQDKSGLPNDRFSAERPEGSISTLTIQRTEQRDSAMYRCASSLPDDRLYNSPLHFGNGTRLTVT.

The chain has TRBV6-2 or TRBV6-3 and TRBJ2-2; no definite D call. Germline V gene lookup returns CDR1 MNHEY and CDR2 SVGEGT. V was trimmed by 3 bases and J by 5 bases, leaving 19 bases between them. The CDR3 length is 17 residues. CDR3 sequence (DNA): TGTGCCAGCAGTTATTCGATCGACGAAATAGATACCGGGGAGCTGTTTTTT. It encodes CASSYSIDEIDTGELFF.

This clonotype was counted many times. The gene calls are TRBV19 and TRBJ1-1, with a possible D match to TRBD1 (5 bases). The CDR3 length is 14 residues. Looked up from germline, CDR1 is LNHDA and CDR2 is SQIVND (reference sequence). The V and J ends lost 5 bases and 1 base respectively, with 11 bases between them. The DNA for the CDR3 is TGTGCCAGTAGTTCGGGACCGGGGAACACTGAAGCTTTCTTT. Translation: CASSSGPGNTEAFF.

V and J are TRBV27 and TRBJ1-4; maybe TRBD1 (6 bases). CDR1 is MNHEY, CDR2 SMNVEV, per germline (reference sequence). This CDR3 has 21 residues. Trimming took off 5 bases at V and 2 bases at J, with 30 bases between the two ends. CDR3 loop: CASSPRWGGRVTTATNEKLFF. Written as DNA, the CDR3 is TGTGCCAGCAGTCCCCGGTGGGGGGGCCGTGTGACCACCGCCACTAATGAAAAACTGTTTTTT.

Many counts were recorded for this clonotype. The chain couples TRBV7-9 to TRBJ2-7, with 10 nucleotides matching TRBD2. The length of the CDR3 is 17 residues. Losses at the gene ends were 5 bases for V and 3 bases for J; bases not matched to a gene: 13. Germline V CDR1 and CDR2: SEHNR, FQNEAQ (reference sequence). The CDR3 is CASSMSSGGPADYEQYF. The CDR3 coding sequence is TGTGCCAGCAGCATGTCTAGCGGGGGCCCCGCCGACTACGAGCAGTACTTC.

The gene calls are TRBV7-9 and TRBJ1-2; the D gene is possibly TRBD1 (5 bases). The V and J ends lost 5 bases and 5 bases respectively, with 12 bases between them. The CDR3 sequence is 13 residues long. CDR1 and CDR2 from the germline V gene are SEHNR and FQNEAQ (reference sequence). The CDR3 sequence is CASSTTTDYGYTF. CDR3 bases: TGTGCCAGCAGCACGACGACAGATTATGGCTACACCTTC.

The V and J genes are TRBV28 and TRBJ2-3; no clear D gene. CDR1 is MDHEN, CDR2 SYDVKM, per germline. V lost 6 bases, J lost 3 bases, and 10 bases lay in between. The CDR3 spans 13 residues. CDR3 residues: CASSSEWTDTQYF. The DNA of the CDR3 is TGTGCCAGCAGCTCCGAGTGGACAGATACGCAGTATTTT.

CDR3 in DNA: TGTGCCAGCGCAGGGGGACCCCACTATGGCTACACCTTC. This gives the protein CASAGGPHYGYTF. The chain is built from TRBV7-9 and TRBJ1-2, with 7 bases lining up with TRBD1. Trimming took 8 bases from V and 3 from J; bases not matched to a gene: 6. CDR1 SEHNR and CDR2 FQNEAQ come from the germline V gene (reference sequence). The CDR3 is 13 amino acids.

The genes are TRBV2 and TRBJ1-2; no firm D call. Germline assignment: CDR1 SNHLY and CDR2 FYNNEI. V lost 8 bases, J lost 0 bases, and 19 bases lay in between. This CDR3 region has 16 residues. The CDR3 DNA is TGTGCCAGCCTTGACTCACTACCTTACCCTAACTATGGCTACACCTTC. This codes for CASLDSLPYPNYGYTF.

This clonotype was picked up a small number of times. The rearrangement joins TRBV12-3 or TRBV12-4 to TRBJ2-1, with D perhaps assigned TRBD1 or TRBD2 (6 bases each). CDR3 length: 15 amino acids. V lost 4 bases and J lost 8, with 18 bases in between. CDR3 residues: CASSYGGPAVHEQFF. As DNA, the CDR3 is TGTGCCAGCAGTTATGGGGGGCCGGCTGTTCATGAGCAGTTCTTC.

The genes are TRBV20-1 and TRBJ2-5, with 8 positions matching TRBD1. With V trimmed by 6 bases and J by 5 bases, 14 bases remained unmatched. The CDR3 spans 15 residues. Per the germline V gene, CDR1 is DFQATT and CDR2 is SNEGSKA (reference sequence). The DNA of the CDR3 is TGCAGTGCCGGCCGGGACAGGAAACGATGGGAGACCCAGTACTTC. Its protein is CSAGRDRKRWETQYF.

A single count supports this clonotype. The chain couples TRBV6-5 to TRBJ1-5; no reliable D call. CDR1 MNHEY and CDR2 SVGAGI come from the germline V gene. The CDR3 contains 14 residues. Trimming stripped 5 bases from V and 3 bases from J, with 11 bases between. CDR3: CASSNGPHNQPQHF. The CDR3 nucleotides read TGTGCCAGCAGTAACGGGCCCCACAATCAGCCCCAGCATTTT.

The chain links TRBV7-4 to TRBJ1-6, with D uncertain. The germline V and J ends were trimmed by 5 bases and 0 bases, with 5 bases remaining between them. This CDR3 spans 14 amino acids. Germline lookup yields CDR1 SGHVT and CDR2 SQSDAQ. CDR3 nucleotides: TGTGCCAGCAGCGATAGCTCCTATAATTCACCCCTCCACTTT. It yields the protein CASSDSSYNSPLHF.

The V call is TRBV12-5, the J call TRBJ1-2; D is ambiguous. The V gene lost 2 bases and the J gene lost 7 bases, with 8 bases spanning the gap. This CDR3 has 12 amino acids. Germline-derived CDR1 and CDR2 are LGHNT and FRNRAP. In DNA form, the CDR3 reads TGTGCTAGTGGTTTGTCCGAGAGTGGCTACACCTTC. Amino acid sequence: CASGLSESGYTF.

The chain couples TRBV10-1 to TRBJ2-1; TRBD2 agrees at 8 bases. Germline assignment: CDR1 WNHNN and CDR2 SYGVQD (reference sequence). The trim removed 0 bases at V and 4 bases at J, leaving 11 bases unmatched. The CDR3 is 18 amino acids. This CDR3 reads CASSESAGGALLYNEQFF. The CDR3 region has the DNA TGCGCCAGCAGTGAGTCTGCGGGGGGAGCCCTGTTATACAATGAGCAGTTCTTC.

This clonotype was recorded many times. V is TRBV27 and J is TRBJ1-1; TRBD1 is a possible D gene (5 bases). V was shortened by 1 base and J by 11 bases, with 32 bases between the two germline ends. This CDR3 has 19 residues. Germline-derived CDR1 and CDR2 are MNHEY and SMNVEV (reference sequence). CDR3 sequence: CASSLLAGTSRGPPGGAFF. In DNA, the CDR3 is TGTGCCAGCAGTTTATTGGCCGGTACGTCGAGGGGTCCCCCCGGTGGGGCTTTCTTT.

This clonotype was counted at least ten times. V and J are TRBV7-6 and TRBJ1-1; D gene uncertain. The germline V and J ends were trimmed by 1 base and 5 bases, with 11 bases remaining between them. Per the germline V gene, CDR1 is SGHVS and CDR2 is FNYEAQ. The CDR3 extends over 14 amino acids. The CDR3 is CASSLGSRVTEAFF. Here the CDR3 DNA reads TGTGCCAGCAGCTTAGGGAGTAGGGTAACTGAAGCTTTCTTT.

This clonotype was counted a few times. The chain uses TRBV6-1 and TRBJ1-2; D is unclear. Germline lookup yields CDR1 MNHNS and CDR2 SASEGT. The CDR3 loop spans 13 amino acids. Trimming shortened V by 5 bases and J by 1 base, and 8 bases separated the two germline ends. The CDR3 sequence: CASSPSYNYGYTF. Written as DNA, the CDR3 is TGTGCCAGCAGTCCTTCTTATAACTATGGCTACACCTTC.

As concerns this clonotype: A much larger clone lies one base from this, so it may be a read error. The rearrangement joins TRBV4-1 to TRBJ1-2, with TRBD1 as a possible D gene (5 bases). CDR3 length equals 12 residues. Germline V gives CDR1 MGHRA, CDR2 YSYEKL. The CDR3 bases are TGCGCCAACAGCCTCCTTGGGGGTGGCTACACCTTC. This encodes CANSLLGGGYTF.

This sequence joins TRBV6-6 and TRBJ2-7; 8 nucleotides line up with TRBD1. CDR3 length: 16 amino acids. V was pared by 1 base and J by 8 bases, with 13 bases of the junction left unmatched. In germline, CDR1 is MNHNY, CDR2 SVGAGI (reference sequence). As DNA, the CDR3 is TGTGCCAGCAGTTACTTTAGGACAGGGACCCCGGAAAAGCAGTACTTC. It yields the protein CASSYFRTGTPEKQYF.

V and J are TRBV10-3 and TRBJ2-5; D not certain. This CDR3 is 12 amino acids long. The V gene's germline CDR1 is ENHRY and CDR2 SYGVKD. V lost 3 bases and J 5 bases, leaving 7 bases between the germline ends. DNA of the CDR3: TGTGCCATCAGTGACGTGGGGGAGACCCAGTACTTC. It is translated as CAISDVGETQYF.

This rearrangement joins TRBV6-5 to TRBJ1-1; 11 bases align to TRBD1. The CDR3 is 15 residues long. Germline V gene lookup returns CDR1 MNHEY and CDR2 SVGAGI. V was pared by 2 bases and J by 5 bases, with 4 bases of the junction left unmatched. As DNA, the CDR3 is TGTGCCAGCAGTTACGAGGGACAGGGGGGAACTGAAGCTTTCTTT. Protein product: CASSYEGQGGTEAFF.

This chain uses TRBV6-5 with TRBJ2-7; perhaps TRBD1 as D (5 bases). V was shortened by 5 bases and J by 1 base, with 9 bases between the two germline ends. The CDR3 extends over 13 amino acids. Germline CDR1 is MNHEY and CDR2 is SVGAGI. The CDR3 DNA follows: TGTGCCAGCAGTCCCCGACAGTCCTACGAGCAGTACGTC. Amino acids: CASSPRQSYEQYV.

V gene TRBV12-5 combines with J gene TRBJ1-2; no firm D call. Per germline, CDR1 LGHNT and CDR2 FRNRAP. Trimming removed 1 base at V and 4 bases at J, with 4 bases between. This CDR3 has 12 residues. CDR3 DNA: TGTGCTAGTGGTTTGGGGGGCTATGGCTACACCTTC. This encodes CASGLGGYGYTF.

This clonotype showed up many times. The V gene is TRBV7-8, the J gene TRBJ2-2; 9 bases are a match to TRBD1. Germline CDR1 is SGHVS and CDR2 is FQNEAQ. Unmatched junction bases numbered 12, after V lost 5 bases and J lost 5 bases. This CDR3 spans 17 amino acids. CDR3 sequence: CASSLDGGQGRTGELFF. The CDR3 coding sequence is TGTGCCAGCAGCCTCGACGGGGGACAGGGTCGGACCGGGGAGCTGTTTTTT.

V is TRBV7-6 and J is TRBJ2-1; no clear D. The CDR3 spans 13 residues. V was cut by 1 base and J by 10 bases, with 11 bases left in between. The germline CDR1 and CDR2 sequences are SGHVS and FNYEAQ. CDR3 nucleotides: TGTGCCAGCAGCTTAGAATTTCTGGGGGAGCAGTTCTTC. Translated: CASSLEFLGEQFF.

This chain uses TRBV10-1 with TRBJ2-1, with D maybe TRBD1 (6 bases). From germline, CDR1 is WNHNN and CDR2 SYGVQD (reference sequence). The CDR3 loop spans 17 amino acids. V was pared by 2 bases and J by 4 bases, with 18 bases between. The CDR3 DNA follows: TGCGCCAGCAGTGAGACCCGACAGGCATACCCGTACAATGAGCAGTTCTTC. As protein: CASSETRQAYPYNEQFF.

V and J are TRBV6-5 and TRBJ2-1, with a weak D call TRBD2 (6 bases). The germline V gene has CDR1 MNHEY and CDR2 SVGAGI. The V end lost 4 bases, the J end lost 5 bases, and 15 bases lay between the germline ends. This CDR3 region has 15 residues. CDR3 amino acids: CASSLAGNPNNEQFF. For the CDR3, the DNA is TGTGCCAGCAGTTTGGCGGGGAACCCTAACAATGAGCAGTTCTTC.

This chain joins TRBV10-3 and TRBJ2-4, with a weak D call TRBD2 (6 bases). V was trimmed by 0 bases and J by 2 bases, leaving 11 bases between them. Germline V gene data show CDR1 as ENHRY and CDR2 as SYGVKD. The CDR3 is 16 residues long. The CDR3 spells CAISESGGWPKNIQYF. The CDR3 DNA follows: TGTGCCATCAGTGAGTCGGGGGGATGGCCCAAAAACATTCAGTACTTC.